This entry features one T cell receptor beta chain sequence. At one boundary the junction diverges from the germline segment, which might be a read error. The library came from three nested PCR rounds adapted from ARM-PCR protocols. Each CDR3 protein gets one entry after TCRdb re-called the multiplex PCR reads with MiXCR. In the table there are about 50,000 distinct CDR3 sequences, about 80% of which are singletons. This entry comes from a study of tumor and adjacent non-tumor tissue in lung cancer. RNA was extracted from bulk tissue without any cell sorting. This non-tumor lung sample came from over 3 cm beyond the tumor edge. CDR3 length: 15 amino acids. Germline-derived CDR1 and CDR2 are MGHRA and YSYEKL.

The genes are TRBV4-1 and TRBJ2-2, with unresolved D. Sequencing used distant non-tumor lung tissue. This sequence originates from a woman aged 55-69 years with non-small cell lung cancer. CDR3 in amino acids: CANSQEWSNTVELFF. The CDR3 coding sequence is TGCGCCAACAGCCAAGAATGGAGTAACACCGTGGAGCTGTTTTTT.